This T cell receptor (beta chain) stems from a study of beta chain features in type 1 diabetes. Study context: Patients and healthy donors were similar in age, gender and cell yields.

Details on this clone: The antigen remains undetermined.

The single heparinised draw taken from each donor contained about 110 mL of blood on average. A sort by CD45RO/CCR7/CD25/CD127/CD95/CD27 yielded CD4+ naive, central memory, regulatory and stem cell-like memory cells. This CDR3 contains 17 residues. The sequenced template was cDNA made from the entire isolated RNA. Produced via immunoSEQ multiplex PCR; TCRdb's table is partial and in-frame only. In the table there are 95,000 to 150,000 clones, 16% of which are singletons. Whole-study findings and limits: TCRB CDR3 length was moderately but significantly reduced in all four CD4+ subsets of Type 1 diabetes patients. Fewer junction insertions and more nucleotide deletions appeared in type 1 diabetes patients.

The clonotype comes from a man aged 25 to 40 with type 1 diabetes. The rearrangement uses TRBV21-1 and TRBJ2-5; the table's TRBD1 call for D was not verified on the DNA. TRBV21-1 is labeled a pseudogene. Sequencing was carried out using central memory CD4+ T cells from blood. The DNA for the CDR3 is TGTGCCAGCAGCAAAGGAGAGGGACACTTTCGTTGCGAGACCCAGTACTTC. Residues: CASSKGEGHFRCETQYF.